The clone carrying this T cell receptor (beta chain) was detected only a few times. Antigen unknown. This specimen belongs to a study of Graves' ophthalmopathy and Graves' hyperthyroidism. Overall study: Before any treatment was given, at initial diagnosis, peripheral blood was collected.

The CDR3 contains 16 residues. CDR1 and CDR2 (germline): SGHVS, FNYEAQ. V was clipped by 1 base and J by 8 bases; unmatched bases: 7. General study findings and limits: The model reached roughly 70% sensitivity and under 75% specificity for predicting ophthalmopathy progression.

The authors amplified TCR beta CDR3 regions from RNA transcripts. Scientists carried out first-round RT-PCR using HTBI primers and then a second-round multiplex PCR. MiXCR, run by TCRdb on the multiplex PCR reads, gives a single entry per CDR3 protein. The data contain 650,000 to 900,000 distinct CDR3 sequences, roughly 40% of them singletons. Patients were left out if they had other autoimmune diseases, uncontrolled infections, pregnancy or lactation. The J gene is TRBJ1-4, the V gene TRBV7-6; 10 nucleotides align to TRBD1. This clonotype was obtained from an adult man with Graves' ophthalmopathy. The sample comprised peripheral blood. CDR3 DNA sequence: TGTGCCAGCAGCTTAGGGGACAGGGGTTTAGAAGAAAAACTGTTTTTT. Protein product: CASSLGDRGLEEKLFF. Full variable domain (remainder filled in from reference TRBV7-6 and TRBJ1-4): GAGVSQSPRYKVTKRGQDVALRCDPISGHVSLYWYRQALGQGPEFLTYFNYEAQQDKSGLPNDRFSAERPEGSISTLTIQRTEQRDSAMYRCASSLGDRGLEEKLFFGSGTQLSVL.